The 21 T cell receptor beta chains given below trace back to one sample, sequenced in a study of cytomegalovirus exposure and HLA in healthy donors listed by TCRdb under 2017. Library preparation used the immunoSEQ multiplex PCR assay. The multiplex PCR relied on a mix of 60 forward primers for TCR Vbeta segments and 13 reverse primers for TCR Jbeta segments. As stored in TCRdb, this immuneACCESS dataset retains in-frame rearrangements with V and J assigned. A fraction of the clones does not appear; measured against another copy, unresolved V genes explain less than half of the discrepancy, and the remainder lacks a known reason. This sample gives about 200,000 clones in total; around 77% of them show up just once. In total, the top ten clones hold 2.9% of the sample. The sequencing input was PBMCs. The receptor source for this set is a woman aged 30 to 39 in good health and CMV-seronegative.

The chain carries TRBV19 and TRBJ2-2; TRBD2 matches 9 bases. The CDR3 is 19 residues long. V lost 4 bases, J lost 5 bases, and 17 bases stayed unmatched. The germline CDR1 and CDR2 sequences are LNHDA and SQIVND (reference sequence). CDR3 sequence (DNA): TGTGCCAGTAGTAAAGCCCGGGGGCTAGCGGGACTAGTAACCGGGGAGCTGTTTTTT. This gives the protein CASSKARGLAGLVTGELFF.

The chain combines TRBV11-3 with TRBJ2-2, with TRBD2 as a possible D gene (5 bases). CDR3 size: 14 residues. The ends were cut back, 0 bases at V and 5 bases at J, with 7 bases in the middle. Germline V CDR1 and CDR2: SGHNT, YENEEA. The CDR3 nucleotides are TGTGCCAGCAGCTTAGAATCGGGGACCGGGGAGCTGTTTTTT. Translation gives CASSLESGTGELFF. Full variable domain (outside the CDR3, taken from reference TRBV11-3 and TRBJ2-2): EAGVVQSPRYKIIEKKQPVAFWCNPISGHNTLYWYLQNLGQGPELLIRYENEEAVDDSQLPKDRFSAERLKGVDSTLKIQPAELGDSAVYLCASSLESGTGELFFGEGSRLTVL.

The chain is built from TRBV23-1 and TRBJ2-4; D is undetermined. TRBV23-1 is labeled an ORF, and its function is uncertain. The CDR3 is made up of 15 amino acids. Trimming pared 3 bases from V and 5 bases from J, leaving 14 bases between. The CDR3 reads CASSHGPYGENIQYF. CDR3 DNA sequence: TGCGCCAGCAGTCATGGGCCGTATGGTGAAAACATTCAGTACTTC.

The rearrangement joins TRBV5-1 to TRBJ2-5, with 9 bases lining up with TRBD1. The J call is in doubt because the DNA end fits TRBJ2-7 better. Germline CDR1 reads SGHRS; CDR2 reads YFSETQ. This CDR3 contains 14 residues. The CDR3 region is CASSWGTGSYEQYF. CDR3 DNA: TGCGCCAGCAGCTGGGGGACAGGGTCCTACGAGCAGTACTTC.

V gene TRBV4-1 combines with J gene TRBJ2-5; perhaps TRBD1 as D (5 bases). This CDR3 spans 14 amino acids. Trimming took 1 base from V and 3 from J, leaving 9 bases between them. From germline, CDR1 is MGHRA and CDR2 YSYEKL. The CDR3 DNA reads TGCGCCAGCAGCCAAGTAGCAGGGAAAGAGACCCAGTACTTC. Protein product: CASSQVAGKETQYF.

V is TRBV28 and J is TRBJ2-7; possibly TRBD1 for D (6 bases). V lost 7 bases and J lost 1, with 14 bases in between. Per the germline V gene, CDR1 is MDHEN and CDR2 is SYDVKM. This CDR3 contains 14 residues. CDR3 region: CASKGTPSSYEQYF. CDR3 DNA sequence: TGTGCCAGCAAGGGGACACCATCTTCCTACGAGCAGTACTTC.

V is TRBV6-5 and J is TRBJ2-1; TRBD2 is a possible D gene (6 bases). V lost 2 bases, J lost 1 base, and 6 bases lay in between. The germline V gene encodes CDR1 MNHEY and CDR2 SVGAGI. The CDR3 totals 14 residues. CDR3 region: CASSYGRSYNEQFF. CDR3 coding DNA: TGTGCCAGCAGTTACGGGAGGTCCTACAATGAGCAGTTCTTC.

The V gene is TRBV29-1, the J gene TRBJ2-7, with TRBD2 identical over 15 bases. CDR3 length: 15 amino acids. The V gene's germline CDR1 is SQVTM and CDR2 ANQGSEA. V was pared by 4 bases and J by 3 bases, with 4 bases of the junction left unmatched. The DNA of the CDR3 is TGCAGCGTTGGGGGGGGACTAGCGGGAGGCTACGAGCAGTACTTC. Residues: CSVGGGLAGGYEQYF.

The chain joins TRBV29-1 to TRBJ2-1, with D tentatively TRBD2 (6 bases). V shed 6 bases and J shed 4 bases, with 19 bases lying between them. The germline V gene encodes CDR1 SQVTM and CDR2 ANQGSEA. The CDR3 runs to 15 residues. CDR3 DNA sequence: TGCAGCGTCCCCATAGGGGCAGGGAGGTACAATGAGCAGTTCTTC. This encodes CSVPIGAGRYNEQFF.

The rearrangement joins TRBV9 to TRBJ1-2; D may be TRBD1 (5 bases). The CDR3 has 15 residues. V was trimmed by 4 bases and J by 4 bases, leaving 17 bases between them. Germline values: CDR1 SGDLS, CDR2 YYNGEE. The CDR3 loop reads CASSPGTVGGYGYTF. CDR3 sequence (DNA): TGTGCCAGCAGCCCCGGGACGGTGGGAGGCTATGGCTACACCTTC.

This clone was found once. The CDR3 protein is CSVGTSGPYNEQFF. Written as DNA, the CDR3 is TGCAGCGTTGGGACTAGCGGGCCCTACAATGAGCAGTTCTTC. The V call is TRBV29-1, the J call TRBJ2-1, with 11 bases identical to TRBD2. V lost 4 bases and J lost 2; bases outside the gene matches: 1. Germline CDR1 is SQVTM and CDR2 is ANQGSEA. This CDR3 comprises 14 residues.

J is TRBJ2-7 and V is TRBV29-1; weak D call: TRBD2 (6 bases). V was pared by 5 bases and J by 3 bases, with 8 bases between. The CDR3 sequence is 11 residues long. Germline CDR1 and CDR2: SQVTM and ANQGSEA. This chain's CDR3 is CSVSDYYEQYF. The DNA for the CDR3 is TGCAGCGTTTCGGACTACTACGAGCAGTACTTC.

The chain uses TRBV19 and TRBJ2-7; a possible D gene is TRBD1 (6 bases). Looked up from germline, CDR1 is LNHDA and CDR2 is SQIVND (reference sequence). Trimming shortened V by 5 bases and J by 1 base, and 15 bases separated the two germline ends. The CDR3 extends over 15 amino acids. The DNA of the CDR3 is TGTGCCAGTAGTTCCCCCCAGGGGAAGTCCTACGAGCAGTACTTC. It codes for CASSSPQGKSYEQYF. The whole variable domain, remainder taken from reference TRBV19 and TRBJ2-7, is DGGITQSPKYLFRKEGQNVTLSCEQNLNHDAMYWYRQDPGQGLRLIYYSQIVNDFQKGDIAEGYSVSREKKESFPLTVTSAQKNPTAFYLCASSSPQGKSYEQYFGPGTRLTVT.

V and J are TRBV7-9 and TRBJ2-3; TRBD1 is a possible D gene (5 bases). The CDR3 runs to 16 residues. V lost 4 bases and J 3 bases, leaving 17 bases between the germline ends. Germline CDR1 SEHNR, CDR2 FQNEAQ (reference sequence). The DNA for the CDR3 is TGTGCCAGCAGCTCCACAGATGGACAAAAAACAGATACGCAGTATTTT. It translates to CASSSTDGQKTDTQYF.

CDR3: CASSLTGRNPNGYTF. CDR3 nucleotide sequence: TGTGCCAGCAGTCTGACAGGGAGGAACCCTAATGGCTACACCTTC. The V call is TRBV27, the J call TRBJ1-2, with 7 bases identical to TRBD1. The CDR3 has 15 amino acids. Germline CDR1 reads MNHEY; CDR2 reads SMNVEV (reference sequence). V lost 5 bases, J lost 6 bases, and 12 bases stayed unmatched.

J is TRBJ2-1 and V is TRBV5-1, with 13 nucleotides matching TRBD2. Germline V gene data show CDR1 as SGHRS and CDR2 as YFSETQ. The ends lost 2 bases at V and 12 bases at J; junction bases unmatched: 11. This CDR3 is 16 amino acids long. In DNA form, the CDR3 reads TGCGCCAGCAGCTTCAGGGGACTAGCGGGGACAATTGGGCAGTTCTTC. This translates into CASSFRGLAGTIGQFF.

The rearrangement joins TRBV7-2 to TRBJ2-5; a possible D gene is TRBD2 (6 bases). The CDR3 runs to 14 residues. CDR1 is SGHTA, CDR2 FQGNSA, per germline. V dropped 2 bases and J dropped 5 bases, with 12 bases sitting between them. This CDR3 reads CASSLRRGQETQYF. For the CDR3, the DNA is TGTGCCAGCAGCTTACGGCGGGGCCAGGAGACCCAGTACTTC.

Only a few counts were recorded for this clone. V usage is TRBV30 and J usage is TRBJ1-5; possible D gene TRBD1, 5 bases. Per the germline V gene, CDR1 is GTSNPN and CDR2 is SVGIG (reference sequence). There are 13 residues in the CDR3. The ends were cut back, 3 bases at V and 6 bases at J, with 12 bases in the middle. For the CDR3, the DNA is TGTGCCTGGAGCCAGGGATACGGTCAGCCCCAGCATTTT. Residues: CAWSQGYGQPQHF. Full variable domain (remainder filled in from reference TRBV30 and TRBJ1-5): SQTIHQWPATLVQPVGSPLSLECTVEGTSNPNLYWYRQAAGRGLQLLFYSVGIGQISSEVPQNLSASRPQDRQFILSSKKLLLSDSGFYLCAWSQGYGQPQHFGDGTRLSIL.

Notes on this clone: One end of the junction is discordant with germline, which a read error may explain. V is TRBV5-6 and J is TRBJ1-1; tentatively, D is TRBD1 (6 bases). CDR1 is SGHDT and CDR2 is YYEEEE in the germline V gene. There are 16 residues in the CDR3. This chain's CDR3 is CASGLETGRANTEAFF. The CDR3 nucleotides are TGTGCCAGCGGCTTGGAAACAGGGAGGGCGAACACTGAAGCTTTCTTT.

The chain uses TRBV5-1 and TRBJ2-2; D might be TRBD2 (7 bases). V was cut by 7 bases and J by 4 bases, with 17 bases left in between. This CDR3 region has 15 residues. From germline, CDR1 is SGHRS and CDR2 YFSETQ. The CDR3 region has the DNA TGCGCCAGCTCCCTGGGGGGGCTGGGCACCGGGGAGCTGTTTTTT. This codes for CASSLGGLGTGELFF.

CDR3 sequence: CASSVDRVNYGYTF. For the CDR3, the DNA is TGCGCCAGCAGCGTTGACAGGGTGAACTATGGCTACACCTTC. The chain recombines TRBV5-1 with TRBJ1-2; TRBD1 matches 7 bases. Germline assignment: CDR1 SGHRS and CDR2 YFSETQ. V shed 4 bases, J shed 2 bases, and the junction held 5 bases outside the gene matches. The CDR3 has 14 residues. The complete variable domain, with remaining parts taken from reference TRBV5-1 and TRBJ1-2, reads KAGVTQTPRYLIKTRGQQVTLSCSPISGHRSVSWYQQTPGQGLQFLFEYFSETQRNKGNFPGRFSGRQFSNSRSEMNVSTLELGDSALYLCASSVDRVNYGYTFGSGTRLTVV.